This is a list of T cell receptor beta chains from one sample in a study of T cells expressing NK-cell markers. Following a re-call of the 5' RACE reads, TCRdb has one entry per CDR3 protein and lacks DNA. The sample holds around 550,000 distinct CDR3 sequences. The sequencing sample was made of blood T cells: a sorted CD56 or NKG2C T cell subset, CD4+ or CD8+ T cells, or bulk PBMC T cells (not recorded which). These receptors were collected from a man younger than 35 in good health. The CDR3 runs from the conserved cysteine through the conserved F or W.

V	J	CDR3
TRBV6-2/TRBV6-3	TRBJ2-3	CASSTLADSTDTQYF
TRBV5-1	TRBJ2-1	CASSLFEGGVSSYNEQFF
TRBV10-3	TRBJ2-5	CAISAGTPSPETQYF
TRBV24-1	TRBJ2-3	CATSGAKVRDTDTQYF
TRBV4-2	TRBJ2-3	CASSLLQGGSTDTQYF
TRBV20-1	TRBJ2-7	CSARVTGVTYEQYF
TRBV20-1	TRBJ2-1	CSARDGVADIYNEQFF
TRBV10-3	TRBJ1-1	CAISRQEKNTEAFF
TRBV11-3	TRBJ2-3	CASSHRDREWYTQYF
TRBV4-2	TRBJ2-2	CASSQDISGRSGELFF
TRBV20-1	TRBJ2-5	CSARGQNAEGETQYF
TRBV29-1	TRBJ2-3	CSVDGFWVPDTQYF
TRBV28	TRBJ2-5	CASMDQETQYF
TRBV12-3/TRBV12-4	TRBJ1-1	CASTILGLNTEAFF
TRBV5-1	TRBJ1-1	CASSDYWGRSEAFF
TRBV5-4	TRBJ2-1	CASSLEGIGNEQFF
TRBV20-1	TRBJ1-5	CSARAYQGQPQHF
TRBV9	TRBJ2-1	CASTRGRANYNEQFF
TRBV20-1	TRBJ2-3	CSATFGGQGVADTQYF
TRBV28	TRBJ1-1	CALEPSTEAFF
TRBV30	TRBJ2-6	CAWTNDRVSGANVLTF
TRBV12-3/TRBV12-4	TRBJ2-1	CASSQNRARSYNEQFF
TRBV9	TRBJ2-1	CASSVSGTSGDEQFF
TRBV6-4	TRBJ2-1	CASSEGAPGTGGYNEQFF
TRBV7-2	TRBJ2-3	CASSYTLHTSTDTQYF
TRBV12-3/TRBV12-4	TRBJ2-1	CASNPGRLDEQFF
TRBV29-1	TRBJ2-1	CSVDERGLRSYNEQFF
TRBV5-1	TRBJ2-3	CASSFRRDRGLDQQDTQYF
TRBV20-1	TRBJ2-2	CSARASGRTGTGELFF
TRBV7-2	TRBJ1-3	CASSFGLMGGSGNTIYF
TRBV12-3/TRBV12-4	TRBJ2-4	CASRRSRAGRRVKNIQYF
TRBV7-2	TRBJ1-2	CASSLEAQGAPGYTF
TRBV29-1	TRBJ1-5	CSVGREGNQPQHF
TRBV7-3	TRBJ1-4	CASSRDRGWGVTNEKLFF
TRBV30	TRBJ2-5	CAWKVSGSQETQYF
TRBV5-6	TRBJ2-1	CASSLNQGGPYNEQFF
TRBV20-1	TRBJ2-1	CSARRGGYRNEQFF
TRBV9	TRBJ2-1	CASSVETGGTSEQFF
TRBV3-1	TRBJ1-6	CASSILQGASGNSPLHF
TRBV3-1	TRBJ2-3	CASSQGEAGGRWGTDTQYF
TRBV12-3/TRBV12-4	TRBJ2-1	CASRNTNGRTHHNEQFF
TRBV12-3/TRBV12-4	TRBJ1-2	CASRNMDTTGYGYTF
TRBV24-1	TRBJ2-1	CATSDDSSGLKWGASYNEQFF
TRBV7-8	TRBJ2-1	CASSRDPGLGDNEQFF
TRBV11-2	TRBJ2-4	CASSLTGMKRNTKNIQYF
TRBV20-1	TRBJ1-5	CSARGSRVQPQHF
TRBV29-1	TRBJ2-5	CSLEGEETQYF
TRBV2	TRBJ2-5	CASSEYGREQETQYF
TRBV29-1	TRBJ2-7	CSVVLAGEEQYF
TRBV29-1	TRBJ2-2	CSVWDGNTGELFF
TRBV3-1	TRBJ2-1	CASSQGRAGWANEQFF
TRBV7-2	TRBJ2-3	CASSLRWGTQYF
TRBV15	TRBJ1-2	CATSREAGGSYGYTF
TRBV24-1	TRBJ2-2	CATSEQGFSNTGELFF
TRBV9	TRBJ2-1	CASSANPGLAEQFF
TRBV20-1	TRBJ2-1	CSARPSGSGEQFF
TRBV27	TRBJ2-3	CASSFAYTGQEEDTQYF